These 29 T cell receptor beta chains originate from one sample sequenced in a study of human thymus T cells. Resections from corrective heart surgery provided thymus tissue. Measured with immunoSEQ multiplex PCR; TCRdb has only the in-frame clones, and not every one. The sample records around 70,000 clones, roughly 94% being singletons. The sequenced material came from thymus tissue. The receptors were gathered from a girl under three years old with a congenital heart defect but otherwise immunologically healthy.

This clone has a single count. For the CDR3, the DNA is TGTGCTAGTGGTTTGGATCACATAGGACAGGGGGCGACTGAAGCTTTCTTT. The encoded protein is CASGLDHIGQGATEAFF. The J gene is TRBJ1-1, the V gene TRBV12-5, with 11 bases matching TRBD1. With V trimmed by 1 base and J by 5 bases, 9 bases remained unmatched. Germline values: CDR1 LGHNT, CDR2 FRNRAP. This CDR3 is 17 amino acids long.

V gene TRBV27 combines with J gene TRBJ2-7, with a weak D call TRBD1 (6 bases). V was pared by 6 bases and J by 9 bases, with 15 bases between. Germline V gene data show CDR1 as MNHEY and CDR2 as SMNVEV (reference sequence). CDR3 length equals 12 residues. This chain's CDR3 is CASSPTGVAQYF. CDR3 nucleotides: TGTGCCAGCAGCCCGACAGGAGTGGCGCAGTACTTC.

The chain recombines TRBV4-1 with TRBJ2-1; 10 nucleotides agree with TRBD2. This CDR3 has 16 amino acids. Germline trimming cut 1 base from V and 7 bases from J; bases unmatched to any gene: 7. CDR1 and CDR2 from the germline V gene are MGHRA and YSYEKL. The DNA of the CDR3 is TGCGCCAGCAGCCAAGGGAGCGGGAGGGCGTATAATGAGCAGTTCTTC. It codes for CASSQGSGRAYNEQFF.

The chain uses TRBV10-1 and TRBJ2-6; D remains ambiguous. Per the germline V gene, CDR1 is WNHNN and CDR2 is SYGVQD (reference sequence). The CDR3 spans 15 residues. V lost 2 bases and J lost 3, with 8 bases in between. CDR3 residues: CASSEGRGGANVLTF. The CDR3, as DNA: TGCGCCAGCAGTGAGGGGCGAGGTGGGGCCAACGTCCTGACTTTC.

The table lists this clone with a count of one. The chain is built from TRBV30 and TRBJ2-1, with 7 bases lining up with TRBD1. The CDR3 totals 16 residues. In germline, CDR1 is GTSNPN, CDR2 SVGIG (reference sequence). The V gene end was trimmed by 1 base and the J gene end by 4 bases; junction bases not matched to a gene: 10. For the CDR3, the DNA is TGTGCCTGGAGTGCCAACCGGGACAGACATTACAATGAGCAGTTCTTC. It specifies CAWSANRDRHYNEQFF.

The chain has TRBV4-1 and TRBJ1-1; D is uncertain. The V end lost 0 bases, the J end lost 0 bases, and 14 bases lay between the germline ends. Germline CDR1 reads MGHRA; CDR2 reads YSYEKL. This CDR3 region has 17 residues. In nucleotides, the CDR3 is TGCGCCAGCAGCCAAGAGGCCAAGGCTGCCCTGAACACTGAAGCTTTCTTT. It is translated as CASSQEAKAALNTEAFF.

The J gene is TRBJ1-3, the V gene TRBV29-1; TRBD1 matches 8 bases. Trimming cost V 3 bases and J 4 bases; bases outside gene matches: 11. Germline V lookup: CDR1 SQVTM, CDR2 ANQGSEA. The CDR3 totals 16 residues. In DNA, the CDR3 is TGCAGCGTTGAGGTCTCAGGGGGCTCGTCGGGAAACACCATATATTTT. It is translated as CSVEVSGGSSGNTIYF.

This clone was seen once. The chain carries TRBV29-1 and TRBJ2-1; D may be TRBD2 (6 bases). Trimming took 3 bases from V and 4 from J, leaving 10 bases between them. The CDR3 runs 13 residues. CDR1 is SQVTM, CDR2 ANQGSEA, per germline. DNA for the CDR3: TGCAGCGTTGAGCGGGGCAGTTACAATGAGCAGTTCTTC. Its translation: CSVERGSYNEQFF.

The rearrangement links TRBV21-1 to TRBJ1-5; the table's D call TRBD1 went unverified against the DNA. TRBV21-1 is noted as a pseudogene. There are 15 residues in the CDR3. DNA of the CDR3: TGTGCCAGCAGCAGGTCCCGGGACAGGTACCAGCCCCAGCATTTT. Translating gives CASSRSRDRYQPQHF.

The chain carries TRBV18 and TRBJ2-7; D perhaps matches TRBD1 (5 bases). The CDR3 loop spans 15 amino acids. Germline values: CDR1 KGHSH, CDR2 LQKENI. V lost 2 bases, J lost 3 bases, and 14 bases lay in between. CDR3 sequence: CASSPYPFRDYEQYF. CDR3 in DNA: TGTGCCAGCTCACCATATCCATTCAGGGACTACGAGCAGTACTTC.

The chain recombines TRBV7-2 with TRBJ1-2, with TRBD1 identical over 9 bases. The germline gives CDR1 SGHTA, CDR2 FQGNSA. The CDR3 totals 14 residues. The J segment lost 4 bases and the V segment lost 5 bases, leaving 5 bases of the junction unmatched. For the CDR3, the DNA is TGTGCCAGCAGCCACCTGACAGGGGGCTATGGCTACACCTTC. Residues: CASSHLTGGYGYTF.

This chain joins TRBV13 and TRBJ1-3; D unresolved. This CDR3 has 15 amino acids. Germline loops: CDR1 PRHDT, CDR2 FYEKMQ (reference sequence). V lost 5 bases and J 4 bases, leaving 15 bases between the germline ends. Here the CDR3 reads CASSREIQSGNTIYF. For the CDR3, the DNA is TGTGCCAGCAGCCGAGAGATACAATCCGGAAACACCATATATTTT.

The chain links TRBV10-3 to TRBJ2-1; D may match TRBD1 or TRBD2 (5 bases each). CDR3 length: 13 amino acids. V lost 11 bases and J 5 bases, leaving 16 bases between the germline ends. CDR1 and CDR2 from the germline V gene are ENHRY and SYGVKD. CDR3 in DNA: TGTGCCCTCCGGGACGAACGCGACAATGAGCAGTTCTTC. Protein: CALRDERDNEQFF.

The chain employs TRBV27 and TRBJ1-3, with 7 nucleotides matching TRBD1. V lost 4 bases, J lost 4 bases, and 13 bases stayed unmatched. The CDR3 contains 17 residues. The germline V gene encodes CDR1 MNHEY and CDR2 SMNVEV (reference sequence). The CDR3, as DNA: TGTGCCAGCAGTTCCTCCGGGACAGAACCGACGGGAAACACCATATATTTT. Translation: CASSSSGTEPTGNTIYF.

The gene calls are TRBV28 and TRBJ2-7; TRBD1 matches at 7 bases. CDR3 length equals 15 residues. CDR1 and CDR2 (germline): MDHEN, SYDVKM. After removal of 6 bases from V and 0 bases from J, the junction contained 8 bases not matched to a gene. The CDR3 nucleotides read TGTGCCAGCAGGAGAAGACAGGGTGGCTCCTACGAGCAGTACTTC. This codes for CASRRRQGGSYEQYF.

This chain connects TRBV15 to TRBJ1-5; D not certain. The ends were cut back, 5 bases at V and 4 bases at J, with 6 bases in the middle. Per germline, CDR1 LNHNV and CDR2 YYDKDF (reference sequence). The CDR3 totals 12 residues. The DNA for the CDR3 is TGTGCCACCAGCGCGCGAAATCAGCCCCAGCATTTT. Its protein product is CATSARNQPQHF.

The CDR3 reads CASGMEPDSNWGGYTF. The CDR3 coding sequence is TGTGCCAGCGGAATGGAGCCCGACAGCAACTGGGGTGGCTACACCTTC. The genes are TRBV19 and TRBJ1-2, with D possibly TRBD1 on 5 matching bases. V lost 9 bases and J lost 7, with 27 bases in between. Germline V gene sequence: CDR1 LNHDA, CDR2 SQIVND (reference sequence). This CDR3 contains 16 residues.

The rearrangement links TRBV28 to TRBJ2-5; D unclear. The V end lost 2 bases, the J end lost 0 bases, and 10 bases lay between the germline ends. The germline gives CDR1 MDHEN, CDR2 SYDVKM. There are 15 residues in the CDR3. The CDR3 sequence is CASSLTTLYQETQYF. The CDR3 DNA is TGTGCCAGCAGTTTAACTACCCTGTACCAAGAGACCCAGTACTTC.

This chain joins TRBV5-1 and TRBJ2-5; no firm D call. The CDR3 runs to 15 residues. Trimming removed 0 bases from V and 1 base from J, with 10 bases in between. Germline loops: CDR1 SGHRS, CDR2 YFSETQ. The CDR3 region has the DNA TGCGCCAGCAGCTTGGAAGGGCGGTCCCAAGAGACCCAGTACTTC. It is translated as CASSLEGRSQETQYF.

This clone was detected only a few times. The chain joins TRBV6-1 to TRBJ2-7; unclear D gene. V was clipped by 8 bases and J by 0 bases, with 8 bases between them. The CDR3 consists of 12 residues. Germline CDR1 is MNHNS and CDR2 is SASEGT. DNA of the CDR3: TGTGCCAGCTCCCGAGGCTCCTACGAGCAGTACTTC. Translated, it gives CASSRGSYEQYF.

The genes are TRBV4-2 and TRBJ2-5; D might be TRBD1 (6 bases). V was cut by 4 bases and J by 4 bases, with 13 bases left in between. CDR1 is LGHNA and CDR2 is YNFKEQ in the germline V gene. CDR3 length: 14 residues. The CDR3 DNA reads TGTGCCAGCAGCCGGGACCAACAGGGAGAGACCCAGTACTTC. As protein: CASSRDQQGETQYF.

The chain carries TRBV30 and TRBJ2-3; 13 bases align to TRBD2. The CDR3 has 21 residues. CDR1 GTSNPN and CDR2 SVGIG come from the germline V gene (reference sequence). V lost 2 bases, J lost 0 bases, and 17 bases stayed unmatched. Written as DNA, the CDR3 is TGTGCCTGGAGTCCCACCTCGTTCAGGACTAGCGGGAGCCAAAGCACAGATACGCAGTATTTT. Its protein is CAWSPTSFRTSGSQSTDTQYF.

The chain joins TRBV6-1 to TRBJ2-1, with TRBD2 identical over 14 bases. The germline CDR1 and CDR2 sequences are MNHNS and SASEGT. Trimming removed 2 bases from V and 8 bases from J; junction bases left unmatched: 8. This CDR3 comprises 17 residues. The CDR3 here is CASSESATSGRAHEQFF. CDR3 sequence (DNA): TGTGCCAGCAGTGAATCTGCGACTAGCGGGAGGGCCCATGAGCAGTTCTTC.

The genes are TRBV25-1 and TRBJ2-6, with D possibly matching TRBD1 (5 bases). Trimming took 7 bases from V and 6 from J, leaving 7 bases between them. The CDR3 covers 12 residues. Germline assignment: CDR1 MGHDK and CDR2 SYGVNS. The DNA of the CDR3 is TGTGCCAGCACAGGGTTGGCCAACGTCCTGACTTTC. This translates into CASTGLANVLTF.

The chain links TRBV6-1 to TRBJ2-3; 8 positions match TRBD1. The germline V gene encodes CDR1 MNHNS and CDR2 SASEGT. Trimming removed 3 bases from V and 5 bases from J; junction bases left unmatched: 4. CDR3 length: 14 residues. This CDR3 reads CASSEDRAQDTQYF. The CDR3 bases are TGTGCCAGCAGTGAGGACAGGGCACAAGATACGCAGTATTTT.

The chain couples TRBV11-2 to TRBJ2-7; D remains ambiguous. Germline assignment: CDR1 SGHAT and CDR2 FQNNGV. V was clipped by 4 bases and J by 6 bases, with 10 bases between them. The CDR3 has 12 residues. CDR3 DNA: TGTGCCAGCAGCTATAGACCGCCCGAGCAGTACTTC. Translated, it gives CASSYRPPEQYF.

The V gene is TRBV21-1, the J gene TRBJ1-2. TRBV21-1 is a pseudogene locus. This CDR3 region has 15 residues. CDR3 in amino acids: CASSKISGKDYGYTF. The CDR3 DNA reads TGTGCCAGCAGCAAAATCTCGGGGAAAGACTATGGCTACACCTTC.

The rearrangement links TRBV19 to TRBJ2-1; TRBD2 matches at 8 bases. The CDR3 consists of 14 residues. Germline V gives CDR1 LNHDA, CDR2 SQIVND (reference sequence). V gave up 6 bases and J gave up 6 bases; unmatched junction bases: 7. The chain's CDR3 is CASRRSGRVNEQFF. Here the CDR3 DNA reads TGTGCCAGTAGGAGGAGCGGGAGAGTCAATGAGCAGTTCTTC.

CDR3 DNA: TGTGCCAGCAGGATAAACAGGGGAGGAGGCGGGGAGCTGTTTTTT. It specifies CASRINRGGGGELFF. The rearrangement joins TRBV28 to TRBJ2-2, with a tentative D call TRBD1 (7 bases). Germline assignment: CDR1 MDHEN and CDR2 SYDVKM. This CDR3 contains 15 residues. Trimming left V 6 bases short and J 7 bases short, with 18 bases between.